The present TCR beta chain was sequenced within a study of molecular identifiers for immune sequencing clone quantification. Listed TCR primers and previously described methods were used for bulk TCR libraries. TCRdb called the PCR reads again in MiXCR, with one record for every CDR3 protein. The sample records approximately 500,000 distinct CDR3 sequences, roughly 24% being singletons. The length of the CDR3 is 15 residues. Germline V gene lookup returns CDR1 SGHAT and CDR2 FQNNGV. V lost 7 bases and J lost 0, with 13 bases in between. This chain uses TRBV11-2 with TRBJ2-4, with a weak D call TRBD2 (6 bases). This receptor was identified in a human donor in good health. Some libraries in this study had Jurkat cell RNA spiked in. Input material: naive CD8+ T cells from blood, with Jurkat cell RNA spiked in. Indicated subset: FACS-sorted CD8+CD4-CCR7+CD45RA+ naive T cells. DNA of the CDR3: TGTGCCAGCACCAACCTGGGACTAGCCAAAAACATTCAGTACTTC. As protein: CASTNLGLAKNIQYF.